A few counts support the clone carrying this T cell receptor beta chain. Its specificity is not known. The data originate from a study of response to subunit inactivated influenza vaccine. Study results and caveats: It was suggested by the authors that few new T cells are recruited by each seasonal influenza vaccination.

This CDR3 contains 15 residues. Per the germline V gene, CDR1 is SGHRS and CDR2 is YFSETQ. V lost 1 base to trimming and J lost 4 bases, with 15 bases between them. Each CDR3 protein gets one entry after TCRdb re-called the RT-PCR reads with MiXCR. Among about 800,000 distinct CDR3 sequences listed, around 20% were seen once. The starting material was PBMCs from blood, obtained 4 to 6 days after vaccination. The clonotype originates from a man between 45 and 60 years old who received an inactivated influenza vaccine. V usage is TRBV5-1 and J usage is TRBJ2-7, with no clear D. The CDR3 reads CASSLKASFVYEQYF. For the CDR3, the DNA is TGCGCCAGCAGCTTGAAGGCATCGTTTGTTTACGAGCAGTACTTC.